This T cell receptor (beta chain) was recorded in a study of regulatory dendritic cells for organ transplantation. The study, taken as a whole, reports: Regulatory dendritic cells appeared to expand memory CD8+ clones less than mature ones.

The CDR3 length is 15 residues. Trimming cost V 3 bases and J 0 bases, with 10 bases left between them. Germline V gives CDR1 SGHTS, CDR2 YDEGEE. Assay used: immunoSEQ multiplex PCR; TCRdb lists only in-frame clones, some missing. The table records about 34,000 clones, approximately 91% of them present only once. Regarding this clone: What it binds is not known.

The chain couples TRBV5-8 to TRBJ1-5; D not certain. The source of this sequence is a human donor in good health. Sequenced sample: naive CD4+ T cells from blood. Subset meaning: CD45RA+ naive T cells. The CDR3 protein is CASSSLSISNQPQHF. CDR3 nucleotides: TGTGCCAGCAGCTCACTGTCTATTAGCAATCAGCCCCAGCATTTT.